The rows below give T cell receptor beta chains drawn from one sample of a study of spatial heterogeneity in lung cancer. Each CDR3 protein is one row after TCRdb ran MiXCR on the 5' RACE reads. Here the sample spans around 98,000 distinct CDR3 sequences, roughly 19% being singletons. Sequenced here: PBMCs, sampled at follow-up. These receptors originate from a male donor with early-stage non-small cell lung cancer. Both conserved end residues are part of each CDR3. D genes are given only for firm matches. The size entry is marked missing in some rows and otherwise reads once, few, many or a size class.

V	J	size	D	CDR3	DNA
TRBV4-1	TRBJ1-1	few	-	CASSRGTPNTEAFF	TGCGCCAGCAGCCGAGGGACACCAAACACTGAAGCTTTCTTT
TRBV5-4	TRBJ2-2	-	-	CASSPGRSNTGELFF	TGTGCCAGCAGCCCGGGACGGTCGAACACCGGGGAGCTGTTTTTT
TRBV20-1	TRBJ2-3	once	TRBD2	CSASLLSSGVTDTQYF	TGCAGTGCTAGTTTGCTTTCTAGCGGGGTCACAGATACGCAGTATTTT
TRBV20-1	TRBJ1-5	few	-	CSAREGSNQPQHF	TGCAGTGCTAGAGAGGGTAGCAATCAGCCCCAGCATTTT
TRBV7-2	TRBJ1-2	few	-	CASSLGPASNYGYTF	TGTGCCAGCAGCTTAGGCCCAGCTTCAAACTATGGCTACACCTTC
TRBV5-1	TRBJ2-1	few	-	CASARGFNEQFF	TGCGCCAGCGCGAGGGGTTTCAATGAGCAGTTCTTC
TRBV7-2	TRBJ2-5	-	-	CASSRKWQETQYF	TGTGCCAGCAGCCGTAAGTGGCAAGAGACCCAGTACTTC
TRBV12-5	TRBJ1-1	few	-	CASGLAGYTEAFF	TGTGCTAGTGGTTTGGCTGGATACACTGAAGCTTTCTTT
TRBV24-1	TRBJ2-7	many	-	CATSDFGYEQYF	TGTGCCACCAGTGATTTCGGATACGAGCAGTACTTC
TRBV3-1	TRBJ2-3	-	-	CASSQSSSDPTTNTQYF	TGTGCCAGCAGCCAAAGCTCCAGCGACCCGACCACAAATACGCAGTATTTT
TRBV11-2	TRBJ1-2	-	-	CASSLVQNYGYTF	TGTGCCAGCAGCTTAGTACAGAACTATGGCTACACCTTC
TRBV12-3/TRBV12-4	TRBJ2-5	few	-	CASSLEGPETQYF	TGTGCCAGCAGTTTGGAGGGTCCAGAGACCCAGTACTTC
TRBV2	TRBJ2-2	few	-	CASLSGTNTGELFF	TGTGCCAGCCTTTCCGGGACGAACACCGGGGAGCTGTTTTTT
TRBV6-5	TRBJ2-3	few	TRBD1	CATSDRGFDTDTQYF	TGTGCCACCTCGGACAGGGGTTTTGACACAGATACGCAGTATTTT
TRBV7-9	TRBJ2-5	few	TRBD1	CASSSGTGGKETQYF	TGTGCCAGCAGCTCCGGGACAGGGGGCAAAGAGACCCAGTACTTC
TRBV7-9	TRBJ2-5	few	TRBD1	CASSPTGGRETQYF	TGTGCCAGCAGCCCGACAGGGGGCCGAGAGACCCAGTACTTC
TRBV20-1	TRBJ2-3	-	-	CSASHENRGTDTQYF	TGCAGTGCTAGCCACGAAAACAGGGGCACAGATACGCAGTATTTT
TRBV7-2	TRBJ2-5	few	-	CASSLALETQYF	TGTGCCAGCAGCTTAGCGCTGGAGACCCAGTACTTC
TRBV6-6	TRBJ2-7	-	TRBD1	CASSYDRGRMEQYF	TGTGCCAGCAGTTACGATAGGGGGCGAATGGAGCAGTACTTC
TRBV7-2	TRBJ1-4	many	-	CASSFSWSNNEKLFF	TGTGCCAGCAGCTTCTCTTGGAGCAATAATGAAAAACTGTTTTTT
TRBV20-1	TRBJ1-2	few	TRBD1	CSAREGQGHGYTF	TGCAGTGCTAGGGAGGGACAGGGCCATGGCTACACCTTC
TRBV7-3	TRBJ1-1	-	-	CASSLQGGINTEAFF	TGTGCCAGCAGCTTACAGGGTGGGATAAACACTGAAGCTTTCTTT
TRBV19	TRBJ1-6	many	-	CASSIQTGANSPLHF	TGTGCCAGTAGTATTCAGACGGGCGCGAATTCACCCCTCCACTTT
TRBV20-1	TRBJ2-2	-	-	CSARDAPGELFF	TGCAGTGCTAGAGATGCCCCCGGGGAGCTGTTTTTT
TRBV24-1	TRBJ1-2	-	-	CATSTGTGYTF	TGTGCCACCAGTACAGGGACCGGCTACACCTTC
TRBV5-1	TRBJ1-4	many	TRBD1	CASSLGTSGGSEKLFF	TGCGCCAGCAGCTTGGGGACCTCAGGGGGATCTGAAAAACTGTTTTTT
TRBV12-3/TRBV12-4	TRBJ2-1	few	TRBD2	CASSSLLLAGRPYEQFF	TGTGCCAGCAGTTCGCTACTACTAGCGGGAAGACCATATGAGCAGTTCTTC
TRBV12-3/TRBV12-4	TRBJ2-5	few	-	CASSFYGETQYF	TGTGCCAGCAGTTTTTATGGTGAGACCCAGTACTTC
TRBV24-1	TRBJ2-1	many	-	CATSDPADFYNEQFF	TGTGCCACCAGTGACCCTGCGGATTTTTACAATGAGCAGTTCTTC
TRBV12-3/TRBV12-4	TRBJ2-2	few	-	CASSLVGGELFF	TGTGCCAGCAGTTTGGTTGGCGGGGAGCTGTTTTTT
TRBV10-3	TRBJ2-1	-	TRBD2	CAISESASGRGNEQFF	TGTGCCATCAGTGAATCCGCTAGCGGGAGGGGTAATGAGCAGTTCTTC
TRBV5-1	TRBJ2-7	few	TRBD2	CASSLVGGQSTSGRFNEQYF	TGCGCCAGCAGCTTGGTAGGGGGACAGTCGACTAGCGGGAGGTTCAACGAGCAGTACTTC
TRBV29-1	TRBJ2-6	few	-	CSAIQGPPSGANVLTF	TGCAGCGCTATACAGGGTCCCCCATCTGGGGCCAACGTCCTGACTTTC
TRBV3-1	TRBJ1-1	few	TRBD1	CASSARDRPTEAFF	TGTGCCAGCAGCGCCCGGGACAGGCCCACTGAAGCTTTCTTT
TRBV20-1	TRBJ2-7	-	-	CSASYRSYEQYF	TGCAGTGCTAGCTACCGCTCCTACGAGCAGTACTTC
TRBV29-1	TRBJ1-4	-	-	CSVARSTNEKLFF	TGCAGCGTTGCCCGGTCAACTAATGAAAAACTGTTTTTT
TRBV3-1	TRBJ2-1	-	TRBD2	CASSPIGLAMNEQFF	TGTGCCAGCAGCCCCATCGGACTAGCTATGAATGAGCAGTTCTTC
TRBV19	TRBJ2-2	-	-	CAAGPGELFF	TGTGCGGCGGGTCCCGGGGAGCTGTTTTTT
TRBV13	TRBJ2-7	-	-	CAGSFGGTAHEQYF	TGTGCCGGCAGCTTCGGCGGGACCGCCCACGAGCAGTACTTC
TRBV6-5	TRBJ2-2	-	TRBD2	CASSPTSGLTGELFF	TGTGCCAGCAGCCCGACTAGCGGACTCACCGGGGAGCTGTTTTTT
TRBV3-1	TRBJ1-1	few	-	CASSRQSNTEAFF	TGTGCCAGCAGCCGACAGTCGAACACTGAAGCTTTCTTT
TRBV7-7	TRBJ2-1	few	-	CASSLAPVYLGNEQFF	TGTGCCAGCAGCCTAGCCCCAGTATACTTAGGAAATGAGCAGTTCTTC
TRBV7-2	TRBJ1-5	-	-	CASSLAGRQVNQPQHF	TGTGCCAGCAGCTTAGCGGGGAGACAGGTCAATCAGCCCCAGCATTTT